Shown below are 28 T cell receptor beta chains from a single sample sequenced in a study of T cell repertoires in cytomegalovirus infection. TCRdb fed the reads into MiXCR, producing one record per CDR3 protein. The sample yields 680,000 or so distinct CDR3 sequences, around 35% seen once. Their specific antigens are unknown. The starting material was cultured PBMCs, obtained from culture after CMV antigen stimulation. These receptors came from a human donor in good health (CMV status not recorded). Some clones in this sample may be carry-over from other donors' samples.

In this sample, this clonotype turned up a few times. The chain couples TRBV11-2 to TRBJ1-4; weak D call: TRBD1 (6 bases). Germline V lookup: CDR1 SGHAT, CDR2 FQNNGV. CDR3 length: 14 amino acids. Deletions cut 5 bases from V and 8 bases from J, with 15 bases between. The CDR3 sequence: CASSLSRQAEKLFF. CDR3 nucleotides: TGTGCCAGCAGCCTAAGCCGACAGGCCGAAAAACTGTTTTTT.

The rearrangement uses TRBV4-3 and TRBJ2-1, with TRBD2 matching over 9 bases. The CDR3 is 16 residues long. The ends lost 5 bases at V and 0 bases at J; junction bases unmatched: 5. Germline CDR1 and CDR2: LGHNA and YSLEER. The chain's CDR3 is CASSWGLANSYNEQFF. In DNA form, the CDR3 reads TGCGCCAGCAGCTGGGGACTAGCCAACTCCTACAATGAGCAGTTCTTC.

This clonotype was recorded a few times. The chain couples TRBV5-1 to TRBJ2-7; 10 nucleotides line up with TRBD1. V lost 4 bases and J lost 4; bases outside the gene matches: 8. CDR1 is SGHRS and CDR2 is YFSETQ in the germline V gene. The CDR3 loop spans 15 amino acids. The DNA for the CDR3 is TGCGCCAGCAGCATCGGGACAGGGGTCGGGTACGAGCAGTACTTC. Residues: CASSIGTGVGYEQYF. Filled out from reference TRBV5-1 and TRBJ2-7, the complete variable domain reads KAGVTQTPRYLIKTRGQQVTLSCSPISGHRSVSWYQQTPGQGLQFLFEYFSETQRNKGNFPGRFSGRQFSNSRSEMNVSTLELGDSALYLCASSIGTGVGYEQYFGPGTRLTVT.

CDR3 sequence (DNA): TGTGCCATCACCGAGGACAGGGAAGAGACCCAGTACTTC. It is translated as CAITEDREETQYF. V and J are TRBV10-3 and TRBJ2-5; the match to TRBD1 covers 8 bases. There are 13 residues in the CDR3. V was pared by 7 bases and J by 3 bases, with 4 bases of the junction left unmatched. Germline V gives CDR1 ENHRY, CDR2 SYGVKD.

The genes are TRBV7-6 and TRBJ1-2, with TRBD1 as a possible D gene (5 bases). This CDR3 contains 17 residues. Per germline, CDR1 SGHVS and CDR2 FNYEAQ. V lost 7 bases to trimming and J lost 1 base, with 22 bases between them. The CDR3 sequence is CASTQGGRNGGNYGYTF. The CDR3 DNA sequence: TGTGCCAGCACCCAGGGAGGGAGAAACGGGGGTAACTATGGCTACACCTTC.

The CDR3 is CASSFVLAGEGHNEQFF. The CDR3 nucleotides read TGTGCCAGCAGTTTTGTTCTAGCGGGAGAAGGGCACAATGAGCAGTTCTTC. The rearrangement joins TRBV28 to TRBJ2-1, with 10 bases fitting TRBD2. CDR3 length: 17 amino acids. The ends lost 3 bases at V and 5 bases at J; junction bases unmatched: 10. Germline V lookup: CDR1 MDHEN, CDR2 SYDVKM.

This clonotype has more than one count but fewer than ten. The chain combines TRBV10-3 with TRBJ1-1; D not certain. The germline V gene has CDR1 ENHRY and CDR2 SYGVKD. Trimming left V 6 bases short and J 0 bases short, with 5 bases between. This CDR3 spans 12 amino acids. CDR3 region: CAIRRMNTEAFF. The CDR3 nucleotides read TGTGCCATCAGGCGCATGAACACTGAAGCTTTCTTT.

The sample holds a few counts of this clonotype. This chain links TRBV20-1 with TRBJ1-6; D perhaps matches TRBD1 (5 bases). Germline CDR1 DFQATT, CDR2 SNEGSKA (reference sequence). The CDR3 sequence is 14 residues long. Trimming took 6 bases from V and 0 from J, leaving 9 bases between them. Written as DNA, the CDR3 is TGCAGTGCGGGGCGGAGCTCCTATAATTCACCCCTCCACTTT. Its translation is CSAGRSSYNSPLHF.

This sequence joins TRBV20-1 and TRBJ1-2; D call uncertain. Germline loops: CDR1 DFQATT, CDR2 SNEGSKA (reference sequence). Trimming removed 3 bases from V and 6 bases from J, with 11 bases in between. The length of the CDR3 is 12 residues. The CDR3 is CSARLGMDGYTF. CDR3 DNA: TGCAGTGCTAGGCTGGGGATGGATGGCTACACCTTC.

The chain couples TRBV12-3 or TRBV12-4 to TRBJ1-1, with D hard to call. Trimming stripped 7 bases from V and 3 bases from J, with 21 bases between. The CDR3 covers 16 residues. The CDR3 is CASNGSPFLDDTEAFF. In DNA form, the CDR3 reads TGTGCCAGCAACGGATCCCCTTTTTTGGATGACACTGAAGCTTTCTTT.

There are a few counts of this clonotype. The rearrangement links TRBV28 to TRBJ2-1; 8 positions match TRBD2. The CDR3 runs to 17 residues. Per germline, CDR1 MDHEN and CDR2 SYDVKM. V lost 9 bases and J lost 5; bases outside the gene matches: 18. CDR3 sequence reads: CASLLGTRVGGHNEQFF. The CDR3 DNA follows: TGTGCCAGTCTCTTAGGGACTAGGGTAGGTGGGCACAATGAGCAGTTCTTC.

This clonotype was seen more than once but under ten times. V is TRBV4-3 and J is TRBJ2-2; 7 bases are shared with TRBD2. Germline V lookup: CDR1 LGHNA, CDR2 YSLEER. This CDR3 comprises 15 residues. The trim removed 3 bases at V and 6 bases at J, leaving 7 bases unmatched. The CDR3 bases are TGCGCCAGCAGCCACACGGGACTACCCCCCGGGGAGCTGTTTTTT. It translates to CASSHTGLPPGELFF.

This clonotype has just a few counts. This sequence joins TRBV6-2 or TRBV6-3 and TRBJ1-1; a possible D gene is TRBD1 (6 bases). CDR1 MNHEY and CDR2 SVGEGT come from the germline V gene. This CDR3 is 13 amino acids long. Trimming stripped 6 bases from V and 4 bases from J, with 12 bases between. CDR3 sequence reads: CASRPTGITEAFF. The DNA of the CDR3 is TGTGCCAGCAGACCTACAGGGATCACTGAAGCTTTCTTT.

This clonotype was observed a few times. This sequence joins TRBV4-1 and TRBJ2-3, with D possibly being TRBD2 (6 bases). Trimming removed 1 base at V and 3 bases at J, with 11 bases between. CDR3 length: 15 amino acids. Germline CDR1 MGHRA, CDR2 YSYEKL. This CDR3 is CASSQAILATDTQYF. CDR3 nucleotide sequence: TGCGCCAGCAGCCAAGCGATTCTAGCGACAGATACGCAGTATTTT.

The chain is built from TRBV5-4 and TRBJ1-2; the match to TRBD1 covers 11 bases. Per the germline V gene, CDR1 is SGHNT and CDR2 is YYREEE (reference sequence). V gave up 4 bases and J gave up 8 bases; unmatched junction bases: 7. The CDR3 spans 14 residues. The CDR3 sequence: CASSPGQGARGYTF. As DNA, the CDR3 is TGTGCCAGCAGCCCTGGACAGGGGGCGCGCGGCTACACCTTC.

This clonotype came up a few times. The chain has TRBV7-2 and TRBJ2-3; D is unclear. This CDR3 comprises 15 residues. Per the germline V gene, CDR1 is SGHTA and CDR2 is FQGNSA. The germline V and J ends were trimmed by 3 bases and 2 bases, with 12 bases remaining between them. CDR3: CASSFPTASTDTQYF. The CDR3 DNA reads TGTGCCAGCAGCTTCCCCACTGCCTCCACAGATACGCAGTATTTT.

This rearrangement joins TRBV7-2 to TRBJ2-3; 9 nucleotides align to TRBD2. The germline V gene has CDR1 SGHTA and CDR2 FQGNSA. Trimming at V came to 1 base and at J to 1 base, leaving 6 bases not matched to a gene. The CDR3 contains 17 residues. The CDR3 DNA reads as TGTGCCAGCAGCTTAGAGAGGCGGGGGGGTGGCACAGATACGCAGTATTTT. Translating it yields CASSLERRGGGTDTQYF.

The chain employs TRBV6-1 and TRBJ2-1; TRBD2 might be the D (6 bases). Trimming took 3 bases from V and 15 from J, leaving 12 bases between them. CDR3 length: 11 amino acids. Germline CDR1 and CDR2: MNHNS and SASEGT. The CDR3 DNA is TGTGCCAGCAGTGAGGGCGGGAATGCGTTCTTC. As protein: CASSEGGNAFF.

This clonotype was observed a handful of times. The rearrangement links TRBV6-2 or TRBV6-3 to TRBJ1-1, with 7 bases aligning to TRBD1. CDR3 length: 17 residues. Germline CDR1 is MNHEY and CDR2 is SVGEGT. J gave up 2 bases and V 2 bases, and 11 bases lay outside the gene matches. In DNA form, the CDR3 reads TGTGCCAGCAGTTACCCTCCAGAAGCAGGGGGAAACACTGAAGCTTTCTTT. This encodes CASSYPPEAGGNTEAFF.

The CDR3 nucleotides read TGTGCCAGCAGCAAATCCACAGGGGGCTGGAATTCACCCCTCCACTTT. This gives the protein CASSKSTGGWNSPLHF. J is TRBJ1-6 and V is TRBV11-2; 9 positions agree with TRBD1. V gave up 5 bases and J gave up 7 bases; unmatched junction bases: 9. CDR3 size: 16 residues. The germline gives CDR1 SGHAT, CDR2 FQNNGV.

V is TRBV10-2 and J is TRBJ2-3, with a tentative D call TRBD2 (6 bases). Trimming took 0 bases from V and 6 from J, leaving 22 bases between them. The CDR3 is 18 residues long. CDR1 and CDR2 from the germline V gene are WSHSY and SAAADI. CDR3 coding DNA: TGCGCCAGCAGTGAGTCAAGGACGACTGGACTGGAGGGGGATACGCAGTATTTT. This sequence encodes CASSESRTTGLEGDTQYF.

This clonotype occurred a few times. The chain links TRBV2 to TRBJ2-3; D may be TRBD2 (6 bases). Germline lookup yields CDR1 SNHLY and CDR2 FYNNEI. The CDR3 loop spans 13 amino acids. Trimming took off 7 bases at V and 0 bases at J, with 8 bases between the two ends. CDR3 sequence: CASIGGSTDTQYF. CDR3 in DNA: TGTGCCAGCATCGGGGGAAGCACAGATACGCAGTATTTT.

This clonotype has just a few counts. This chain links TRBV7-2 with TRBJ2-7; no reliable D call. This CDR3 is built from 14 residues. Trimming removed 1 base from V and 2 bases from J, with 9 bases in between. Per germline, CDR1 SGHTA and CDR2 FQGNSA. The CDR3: CASSLEVGAYEQYF. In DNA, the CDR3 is TGTGCCAGCAGCTTAGAAGTCGGTGCCTACGAGCAGTACTTC.

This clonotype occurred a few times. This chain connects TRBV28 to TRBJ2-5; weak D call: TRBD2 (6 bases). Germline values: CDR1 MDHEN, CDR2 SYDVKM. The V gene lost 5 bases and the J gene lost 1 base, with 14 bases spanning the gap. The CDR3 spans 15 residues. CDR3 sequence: CASSPAGSLQETQYF. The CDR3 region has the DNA TGTGCCAGCAGTCCGGCGGGGAGCCTCCAAGAGACCCAGTACTTC. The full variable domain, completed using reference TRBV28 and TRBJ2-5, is DVKVTQSSRYLVKRTGEKVFLECVQDMDHENMFWYRQDPGLGLRLIYFSYDVKMKEKGDIPEGYSVSREKKERFSLILESASTNQTSMYLCASSPAGSLQETQYFGPGTRLLVL.

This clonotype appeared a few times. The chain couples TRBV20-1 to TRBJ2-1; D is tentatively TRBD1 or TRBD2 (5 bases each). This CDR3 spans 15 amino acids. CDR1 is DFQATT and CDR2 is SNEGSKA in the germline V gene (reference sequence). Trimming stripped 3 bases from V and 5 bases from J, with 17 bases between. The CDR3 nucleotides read TGCAGTGCTAGGAGGGGACGGGATGTGAACAATGAGCAGTTCTTC. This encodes CSARRGRDVNNEQFF.

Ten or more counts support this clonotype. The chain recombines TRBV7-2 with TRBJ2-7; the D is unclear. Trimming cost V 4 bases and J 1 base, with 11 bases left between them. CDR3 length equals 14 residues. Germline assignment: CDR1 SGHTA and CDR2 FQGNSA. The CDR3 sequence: CASSSDPQSYEQYF. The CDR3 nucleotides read TGTGCCAGCAGCTCGGACCCTCAGTCCTACGAGCAGTACTTC.

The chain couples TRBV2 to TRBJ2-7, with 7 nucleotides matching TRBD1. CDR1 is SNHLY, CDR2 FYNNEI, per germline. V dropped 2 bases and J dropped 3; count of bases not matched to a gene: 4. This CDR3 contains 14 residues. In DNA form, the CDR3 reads TGTGCCAGCAGTGAACAGGGGGAATTCTACGAGCAGTACTTC. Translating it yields CASSEQGEFYEQYF.

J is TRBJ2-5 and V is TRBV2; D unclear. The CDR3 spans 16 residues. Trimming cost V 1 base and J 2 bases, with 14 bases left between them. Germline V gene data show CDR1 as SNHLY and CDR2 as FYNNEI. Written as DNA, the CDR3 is TGTGCCAGCAGTGAAGATGTGTGGGTTGAGCAAGAGACCCAGTACTTC. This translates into CASSEDVWVEQETQYF.